Below, one TCR beta chain is given with its context. This clone's antigen is unknown. No base-level quality is on record; no much larger clone is a single base apart. TCRbeta CDR3 regions were amplified from genomic DNA by means of the immunoSEQ Assay, a bias-controlled multiplex PCR. Concerning the study's data processing: The number of nucleated cells in each sample was estimated from the amplification of reference gene primers within the assay. To quantify the absolute abundance of each unique TCRbeta CDR3 rearrangement, sequence reads were collapsed and filtered. For each sample, productive Simpson clonality was calculated by taking the square root of Simpson's diversity index across productive rearrangements. Imported from immuneACCESS, the table was reduced by TCRdb to in-frame sequences with V and J called. These copies leave out some clones; in studies compared against another copy, an unresolved V gene accounts for under half, and the cause of the remainder is not known. From that table come the V and J calls and clone size; the DNA was used to work out D and trimming. The sample table shows a few hundred thousand clones, and just under 85% are seen once. The biggest ten clones account for approximately 1.3% of the sample.

This entry belongs to a study of blood T cell repertoires in COVID-19 (dated by TCRdb to between 2020 and 2021). With respect to the entire study: Samples covering the acute and convalescent phases of COVID-19 were provided by collaborators in the United States, Italy and Spain. The material from the prospective study consisted of cDNA or gDNA derived from T cells, B-cell-depleted T cells, or PBMCs. Subjects who had been exposed to COVID-19, were actively infected with it, or had recovered from it provided the deeply sampled blood TCRbeta repertoires that made up the dataset. The repertoires were made available in a free public database intended to serve as a resource for research on the immune response to SARS-CoV-2. Samples were obtained from the ongoing ImmuneRACE study (first 160 participants) and from approximately 1,200 subjects provided by 6 global collaborators. Sample metadata almost always included a de-identified subject ID, COVID-19 status, age in years and sex. Where HLA class I and class II types were available, the types were taken from metadata supplied by the sample provider, not from assay-based typing. General study outcomes and caveats: The amount of clinical and demographic metadata varied by source and participant and was provided uncurated.

Germline trimming: 5 bases from V, 1 base from J; junction bases outside gene matches: 5. CDR1 MNHEY and CDR2 SVGAGI were looked up in the germline V gene. Taken from cysteine to phenylalanine, the CDR3 has 15 residues. The only DNA kept is the CDR3, 45 bases in frame from the first base. Participants in the prospective study were enrolled through a virtual design, were aged roughly 18 to 90 years, and lived in roughly 24 United States geographic areas. Cohort assignment in the prospective study relied on participant-reported clinical history from a screening survey and a study questionnaire. In the prospective study, whole blood, serum and a nasopharyngeal or oropharyngeal swab were collected from each participant by mobile phlebotomists. Over a roughly 2-month period, participants in the prospective study had the option of providing additional blood draws and questionnaires. Before DNA extraction, blood samples from the prospective study were shipped at room temperature or frozen.

The rearranged chain carries TRBV6-5 and TRBJ2-3, and 8 junction bases match TRBD2. This TCR came from a woman aged 40 to 50 with acute COVID-19. Sequencing was done on a sample of PBMCs or T cells enriched from blood (not recorded which). The DNA sequence is as follows: TGTGCCAGCAGTCGCGGGGGGTCGGGCACAGATACGCAGTATTTT. Protein translation: CASSRGGSGTDTQYF.